This is a list of T cell receptor beta chains from one sample in a study of shared clonotypes between healthy human individuals. This table comes from immunoSEQ multiplex PCR, and its TCRdb copy is limited to in-frame clones, with some not included. The sample consists of a few hundred thousand clones, around 87% of them appearing once. Sequenced input: memory CD8+ T cells sorted from blood. These receptors all stem from a man aged 18 to 30 in good health. Both conserved end residues are part of each CDR3. The order of the fields is J gene, CDR3 length, clone size, V gene, D gene, CDR3 protein, CDR3 DNA. D genes are given only for firm matches. Not every row has a clone size; where given, it reads once, few, many or a size class.

J gene: TRBJ2-3; CDR3 length: 15; clone size: NA; V gene: TRBV7-9; D gene: TRBD1; CDR3 protein: CASSFWQGVTDTQYF; CDR3 DNA: TGTGCCAGCAGCTTTTGGCAGGGGGTCACAGATACGCAGTATTTT
J gene: TRBJ1-2; CDR3 length: 14; clone size: NA; V gene: TRBV6-5; D gene: NA; CDR3 protein: CASSYQGGGDGYTF; CDR3 DNA: TGTGCCAGCAGTTATCAGGGCGGGGGCGATGGCTACACCTTC
J gene: TRBJ1-4; CDR3 length: 15; clone size: once; V gene: TRBV9; D gene: TRBD1; CDR3 protein: CASSAAGTENEKLFF; CDR3 DNA: TGTGCCAGCAGCGCCGCCGGGACAGAAAATGAAAAACTGTTTTTT
J gene: TRBJ2-2; CDR3 length: 12; clone size: NA; V gene: TRBV6-1; D gene: NA; CDR3 protein: CASGTGTGELFF; CDR3 DNA: TGTGCCAGCGGAACAGGCACCGGGGAGCTGTTTTTT
J gene: TRBJ2-5; CDR3 length: 13; clone size: NA; V gene: TRBV5-1; D gene: NA; CDR3 protein: CASSTGSKEAQYF; CDR3 DNA: TGCGCCAGCAGCACCGGGTCTAAAGAGGCCCAGTACTTC
J gene: TRBJ1-3; CDR3 length: 13; clone size: NA; V gene: TRBV7-9; D gene: NA; CDR3 protein: CASRMGGWDTIYF; CDR3 DNA: TGTGCCAGCAGGATGGGAGGTTGGGACACCATATATTTT
J gene: TRBJ2-7; CDR3 length: 17; clone size: NA; V gene: TRBV27; D gene: NA; CDR3 protein: CASSPEAGRYKTYEQYF; CDR3 DNA: TGTGCCAGCAGCCCCGAGGCAGGGCGCTACAAAACCTACGAGCAGTACTTC
J gene: TRBJ2-1; CDR3 length: 14; clone size: NA; V gene: TRBV2; D gene: TRBD2; CDR3 protein: CATILAGGINEQFF; CDR3 DNA: TGTGCCACCATACTAGCGGGAGGAATCAATGAGCAGTTCTTC
J gene: TRBJ1-1; CDR3 length: 14; clone size: NA; V gene: TRBV2; D gene: NA; CDR3 protein: CASSDGGTDTEAFF; CDR3 DNA: TGTGCCAGCAGTGACGGGGGGACGGACACTGAAGCTTTCTTT
J gene: TRBJ2-1; CDR3 length: 15; clone size: NA; V gene: TRBV19; D gene: TRBD2; CDR3 protein: CASSMRLAGLGEQFF; CDR3 DNA: TGTGCCAGTAGTATGAGACTAGCGGGGTTAGGGGAGCAGTTCTTC
J gene: TRBJ1-1; CDR3 length: 13; clone size: NA; V gene: TRBV6-5; D gene: NA; CDR3 protein: CASGDGGTTEAFF; CDR3 DNA: TGTGCCAGCGGCGACGGAGGGACCACTGAAGCTTTCTTT
J gene: TRBJ1-2; CDR3 length: 11; clone size: NA; V gene: TRBV20-1; D gene: TRBD1; CDR3 protein: CSANRGYGYTF; CDR3 DNA: TGCAGTGCTAACAGGGGCTATGGCTACACCTTC
J gene: TRBJ1-6; CDR3 length: 13; clone size: NA; V gene: TRBV6-1; D gene: TRBD1; CDR3 protein: CAIGTGNNSPLHF; CDR3 DNA: TGTGCCATCGGGACAGGGAATAATTCACCCCTCCACTTT
J gene: TRBJ1-2; CDR3 length: 12; clone size: NA; V gene: TRBV10-2; D gene: NA; CDR3 protein: CASMSNNYGYTF; CDR3 DNA: TGCGCCAGCATGTCCAATAACTATGGCTACACCTTC
J gene: TRBJ2-1; CDR3 length: 13; clone size: NA; V gene: TRBV5-1; D gene: NA; CDR3 protein: CASSLVRADEQFF; CDR3 DNA: TGCGCCAGCAGCTTGGTCCGAGCCGATGAGCAGTTCTTC
J gene: TRBJ2-7; CDR3 length: 14; clone size: NA; V gene: TRBV11-2; D gene: TRBD2; CDR3 protein: CASSRLAGKYEQYF; CDR3 DNA: TGTGCCAGCAGCCGACTAGCGGGGAAATACGAGCAGTACTTC
J gene: TRBJ2-1; CDR3 length: 15; clone size: NA; V gene: TRBV7-8; D gene: TRBD1; CDR3 protein: CASSLAGGDYNEQFF; CDR3 DNA: TGTGCCAGCAGCTTAGCAGGGGGCGACTACAATGAGCAGTTCTTC
J gene: TRBJ2-4; CDR3 length: 15; clone size: NA; V gene: TRBV5-4; D gene: NA; CDR3 protein: CASSDRELAKNIQYF; CDR3 DNA: TGTGCCAGCAGCGATCGGGAACTAGCCAAAAACATTCAGTACTTC
J gene: TRBJ1-3; CDR3 length: 16; clone size: NA; V gene: TRBV18; D gene: NA; CDR3 protein: CASSTDAFSSGNTIYF; CDR3 DNA: TGTGCCAGCTCAACCGACGCATTCAGCTCTGGAAACACCATATATTTT
J gene: TRBJ1-2; CDR3 length: 14; clone size: NA; V gene: TRBV7-2; D gene: NA; CDR3 protein: CATKEVVRRYGYTF; CDR3 DNA: TGTGCCACCAAGGAAGTTGTTCGGAGATATGGCTACACCTTC
J gene: TRBJ2-7; CDR3 length: 12; clone size: NA; V gene: TRBV11-2; D gene: NA; CDR3 protein: CASSLGSVEQYF; CDR3 DNA: TGTGCCAGCAGCTTAGGAAGTGTCGAGCAGTACTTC
J gene: TRBJ2-6; CDR3 length: 16; clone size: NA; V gene: TRBV27; D gene: TRBD2; CDR3 protein: CASSLGAGAGANVLTF; CDR3 DNA: TGTGCCAGCAGTTTAGGGGCGGGGGCTGGGGCCAACGTCCTGACTTTC
J gene: TRBJ2-1; CDR3 length: 16; clone size: NA; V gene: TRBV5-6; D gene: NA; CDR3 protein: CASSGSTSDPYNEQFF; CDR3 DNA: TGTGCCAGCAGCGGATCAACAAGCGATCCCTACAATGAGCAGTTCTTC
J gene: TRBJ2-5; CDR3 length: 17; clone size: NA; V gene: TRBV7-9; D gene: NA; CDR3 protein: CASSLAPWGPPQETQYF; CDR3 DNA: TGTGCCAGCAGCTTAGCGCCCTGGGGTCCCCCGCAAGAGACCCAGTACTTC
J gene: TRBJ2-1; CDR3 length: 15; clone size: NA; V gene: TRBV9; D gene: TRBD2; CDR3 protein: CASSVGGTSSNEQFF; CDR3 DNA: TGTGCCAGCAGCGTCGGGGGGACTAGCAGCAATGAGCAGTTCTTC
J gene: TRBJ2-3; CDR3 length: 15; clone size: NA; V gene: TRBV27; D gene: TRBD2; CDR3 protein: CASSPGLNPTDTQYF; CDR3 DNA: TGTGCCAGCAGTCCGGGACTAAACCCCACAGATACGCAGTATTTT
J gene: TRBJ2-7; CDR3 length: 12; clone size: NA; V gene: TRBV7-9; D gene: NA; CDR3 protein: CASSLYGDEQYF; CDR3 DNA: TGTGCCAGCAGCTTATATGGGGACGAGCAGTACTTC
J gene: TRBJ2-3; CDR3 length: 17; clone size: NA; V gene: TRBV7-9; D gene: TRBD2; CDR3 protein: CASSSHSGTSGTDTQYF; CDR3 DNA: TGTGCCAGCAGCTCCCATTCCGGGACTAGCGGGACAGATACGCAGTATTTT
J gene: TRBJ1-1; CDR3 length: 14; clone size: NA; V gene: TRBV6-6; D gene: NA; CDR3 protein: CASLRGLLEAEAFF; CDR3 DNA: TGTGCCAGCCTCCGGGGGCTCCTTGAAGCCGAAGCTTTCTTT
J gene: TRBJ2-7; CDR3 length: 16; clone size: NA; V gene: TRBV27; D gene: TRBD2; CDR3 protein: CASSPSAGKRIYEQYF; CDR3 DNA: TGTGCCAGCAGTCCGTCAGCGGGGAAGCGAATCTACGAGCAGTACTTC
J gene: TRBJ2-2; CDR3 length: 18; clone size: few; V gene: TRBV13; D gene: NA; CDR3 protein: CASRPPLAVELYTGELFF; CDR3 DNA: TGTGCCAGCAGGCCGCCCCTGGCAGTCGAGCTATACACCGGGGAGCTGTTTTTT
J gene: TRBJ2-2; CDR3 length: 15; clone size: NA; V gene: TRBV5-1; D gene: TRBD1; CDR3 protein: CASSDWTGINGELFF; CDR3 DNA: TGCGCCAGCAGCGACTGGACAGGGATAAACGGGGAGCTGTTTTTT
J gene: TRBJ1-2; CDR3 length: 15; clone size: NA; V gene: TRBV4-1; D gene: NA; CDR3 protein: CASSQERGAGYGYTF; CDR3 DNA: TGCGCCAGCAGCCAGGAACGAGGGGCGGGCTATGGCTACACCTTC
J gene: TRBJ1-2; CDR3 length: 14; clone size: many; V gene: TRBV7-6; D gene: NA; CDR3 protein: CASSPPGGGYGYTF; CDR3 DNA: TGTGCCAGCAGCCCGCCGGGGGGGGGCTATGGCTACACCTTC
J gene: TRBJ2-7; CDR3 length: 11; clone size: NA; V gene: TRBV25-1; D gene: NA; CDR3 protein: CASSGGLEQYF; CDR3 DNA: TGTGCCAGCAGTGGGGGATTAGAGCAGTACTTC
J gene: TRBJ1-1; CDR3 length: 17; clone size: NA; V gene: TRBV1; D gene: NA; CDR3 protein: CTSNQGQGPTMNTEAFF; CDR3 DNA: TGCACCAGCAACCAAGGACAGGGACCGACGATGAACACTGAAGCTTTCTTT
J gene: TRBJ2-3; CDR3 length: 15; clone size: once; V gene: TRBV5-1; D gene: NA; CDR3 protein: CASTLWGPTTDTQYF; CDR3 DNA: TGCGCCAGCACCTTGTGGGGCCCCACCACAGATACGCAGTATTTT
J gene: TRBJ2-7; CDR3 length: 14; clone size: once; V gene: TRBV13; D gene: NA; CDR3 protein: CASSLGDRTYEQYF; CDR3 DNA: TGTGCCAGCAGCTTAGGAGACCGAACCTACGAGCAGTACTTC
J gene: TRBJ2-7; CDR3 length: 16; clone size: NA; V gene: TRBV9; D gene: TRBD2; CDR3 protein: CASSPSGTSVYYEQYF; CDR3 DNA: TGTGCCAGCAGCCCCTCCGGGACTAGCGTCTACTACGAGCAGTACTTC
J gene: TRBJ1-1; CDR3 length: 14; clone size: NA; V gene: TRBV27; D gene: NA; CDR3 protein: CASSPRQTNTEAFF; CDR3 DNA: TGTGCCAGCAGTCCGAGACAGACCAACACTGAAGCTTTCTTT
J gene: TRBJ1-5; CDR3 length: 15; clone size: few; V gene: TRBV27; D gene: NA; CDR3 protein: CASSPVGGINQPQHF; CDR3 DNA: TGTGCCAGCAGTCCAGTCGGGGGCATCAATCAGCCCCAGCATTTT
J gene: TRBJ1-2; CDR3 length: 13; clone size: many; V gene: TRBV5-1; D gene: NA; CDR3 protein: CASTEPDRYGYTF; CDR3 DNA: TGCGCCAGCACCGAACCCGACCGGTATGGCTACACCTTC
J gene: TRBJ1-3; CDR3 length: 15; clone size: NA; V gene: TRBV13; D gene: NA; CDR3 protein: CASSLGAGAGNTIYF; CDR3 DNA: TGTGCCAGCAGCCTAGGAGCAGGGGCTGGAAACACCATATATTTT
J gene: TRBJ1-2; CDR3 length: 12; clone size: NA; V gene: TRBV27; D gene: NA; CDR3 protein: CASTLPWGVQTF; CDR3 DNA: TGTGCCAGCACCCTTCCCTGGGGCGTCCAAACCTTC
J gene: TRBJ2-7; CDR3 length: 16; clone size: NA; V gene: TRBV5-1; D gene: NA; CDR3 protein: CASSPLHPGIIYEQYF; CDR3 DNA: TGCGCCAGCAGCCCACTACACCCGGGGATTATTTACGAGCAGTACTTC
J gene: TRBJ2-3; CDR3 length: 13; clone size: NA; V gene: TRBV2; D gene: NA; CDR3 protein: CASSDGGWDTQYF; CDR3 DNA: TGTGCCAGCAGTGACGGAGGGTGGGATACGCAGTATTTT
J gene: TRBJ2-7; CDR3 length: 16; clone size: NA; V gene: TRBV27; D gene: NA; CDR3 protein: CASSFLRRDHLHEQYF; CDR3 DNA: TGTGCCAGCAGTTTCTTGCGGCGGGACCATCTCCACGAGCAGTACTTC
J gene: TRBJ2-5; CDR3 length: 16; clone size: NA; V gene: TRBV6-5; D gene: TRBD1; CDR3 protein: CASSLDRDRGQETQYF; CDR3 DNA: TGTGCCAGCAGTTTGGACCGGGACAGGGGGCAAGAGACCCAGTACTTC
J gene: TRBJ2-1; CDR3 length: 15; clone size: NA; V gene: TRBV6-5; D gene: NA; CDR3 protein: CASSSGPYSYNEQFF; CDR3 DNA: TGTGCCAGCAGTTCCGGACCATACTCCTACAATGAGCAGTTCTTC
J gene: TRBJ1-1; CDR3 length: 16; clone size: NA; V gene: TRBV7-9; D gene: TRBD1; CDR3 protein: CASSLSGGLANTEAFF; CDR3 DNA: TGTGCCAGCAGCTTATCAGGGGGCCTAGCCAACACTGAAGCTTTCTTT
J gene: TRBJ1-2; CDR3 length: 15; clone size: NA; V gene: TRBV7-9; D gene: NA; CDR3 protein: CASSLGPGSGGGYTF; CDR3 DNA: TGTGCCAGCAGCTTGGGCCCAGGGAGCGGTGGAGGCTACACCTTC
J gene: TRBJ2-3; CDR3 length: 17; clone size: NA; V gene: TRBV10-3; D gene: TRBD2; CDR3 protein: CAISESLAGGYTDTQYF; CDR3 DNA: TGTGCCATCAGTGAGTCACTAGCGGGGGGGTACACAGATACGCAGTATTTT